Following are 9 T cell receptor beta chains from one sample sequenced in a study of blood T cell repertoires in COVID-19 (dated by TCRdb to 2018 to 2020). Library creation used the immunoSEQ multiplex PCR assay. The clones in this table, taken by TCRdb from immuneACCESS, are in-frame only. Not every clone is retained; where verified, under half of the shortfall comes from an unresolved V gene, and the cause of the rest is unknown. This sample has over 150,000 clones in its table, and 80% to 90% of those were observed once. Together, the top ten hold around 8.6% of the sample. The sample comprised peripheral blood. These receptors were taken from a man aged 50 to 60 with active or convalescent COVID-19.

The rearrangement uses TRBV7-2 and TRBJ2-1; 10 bases match TRBD2. The germline gives CDR1 SGHTA, CDR2 FQGNSA. Trimming cost V 5 bases and J 6 bases; bases outside gene matches: 10. This CDR3 is built from 16 residues. The CDR3 nucleotides read TGTGCCAGCAGCCCAGGTGGGCTAGCGGGAGCCAATGAGCAGTTCTTC. Translating it yields CASSPGGLAGANEQFF.

The chain is built from TRBV9 and TRBJ2-3; perhaps TRBD1 as D (6 bases). CDR3 length equals 16 residues. Germline-derived CDR1 and CDR2 are SGDLS and YYNGEE. Trimming removed 2 bases at V and 4 bases at J, with 17 bases between. CDR3 nucleotides: TGTGCCAGCAGCGTTTCAGGGACATCTCCCCCAGATACGCAGTATTTT. This gives the protein CASSVSGTSPPDTQYF.

The rearrangement uses TRBV7-3 and TRBJ2-3, with 10 bases fitting TRBD2. This CDR3 spans 16 amino acids. The germline V gene has CDR1 SGHTA and CDR2 FQGTGA. Germline trimming cut 4 bases from V and 0 bases from J; bases unmatched to any gene: 4. This CDR3 is CASSSLAGGSTDTQYF. CDR3 nucleotides: TGTGCCAGCAGCTCCTTAGCGGGGGGAAGCACAGATACGCAGTATTTT.

The genes are TRBV6-4 and TRBJ1-1; 9 positions match TRBD1. Germline CDR1 is MRHNA and CDR2 is SNTAGT. Losses at the gene ends were 8 bases for V and 0 bases for J; bases not matched to a gene: 7. The CDR3 length is 15 residues. The CDR3 spells CASRRQGGVNTEAFF. The CDR3 DNA reads TGTGCCAGCCGAAGACAGGGGGGGGTGAACACTGAAGCTTTCTTT.

This chain links TRBV7-9 with TRBJ2-2; 10 bases map to TRBD2. The germline gives CDR1 SEHNR, CDR2 FQNEAQ (reference sequence). The CDR3 covers 15 residues. Trimming cost V 6 bases and J 7 bases; bases outside gene matches: 8. For the CDR3, the DNA is TGTGCCAGCAGATCTAGCGGGAGTACGGGCGGGGAGCTGTTTTTT. This codes for CASRSSGSTGGELFF.

The chain joins TRBV15 to TRBJ1-4; D unresolved. Germline CDR1 and CDR2: LNHNV and YYDKDF (reference sequence). V dropped 6 bases and J dropped 2 bases, with 10 bases sitting between them. The CDR3 runs 14 residues. The CDR3 nucleotides are TGTGCCACCAGACAGACAAGTACTAATGAAAAACTGTTTTTT. Residues: CATRQTSTNEKLFF. Together with reference TRBV15 and TRBJ1-4, the CDR3 gives the full variable domain: DAMVIQNPRYQVTQFGKPVTLSCSQTLNHNVMYWYQQKSSQAPKLLFHYYDKDFNNEADTPDNFQSRRPNTSFCFLDIRSPGLGDTAMYLCATRQTSTNEKLFFGSGTQLSVL.

The rearrangement uses TRBV18 and TRBJ1-4; 10 bases align to TRBD1. Germline loops: CDR1 KGHSH, CDR2 LQKENI. Trimming cost V 4 bases and J 7 bases; bases outside gene matches: 12. The CDR3 has 17 residues. Here the CDR3 reads CASSRRRDRDRGEKLFF. CDR3 coding DNA: TGTGCCAGCTCACGGAGAAGGGACCGGGACAGGGGTGAAAAACTGTTTTTT.

This clone has a single count. This rearrangement joins TRBV30 to TRBJ1-2, with 10 bases fitting TRBD1. Germline V gene sequence: CDR1 GTSNPN, CDR2 SVGIG (reference sequence). The trim removed 5 bases at V and 0 bases at J, leaving 3 bases unmatched. The CDR3 totals 14 residues. CDR3 sequence (DNA): TGTGCCTGGGTCGGACAGGGGGCTAACTATGGCTACACCTTC. Translated: CAWVGQGANYGYTF.

J is TRBJ2-3 and V is TRBV6-5, with D possibly TRBD2 on 5 matching bases. V gave up 0 bases and J gave up 1 base, with 8 bases separating them. CDR1 and CDR2 (germline): MNHEY, SVGAGI. The CDR3 totals 15 residues. The CDR3 sequence: CASSYSVSGTDTQYF. Written as DNA, the CDR3 is TGTGCCAGCAGTTACTCGGTTAGCGGCACAGATACGCAGTATTTT.